This T cell receptor beta chain was recorded in a study of blood T cells in healthy people across ages. A second roughly 6 to 11 cycle PCR used barcoded and J-beta primers. Template switching added a 12-random-nucleotide identifier to every cDNA molecule. TCRdb used MiXCR to reprocess the 5' RACE reads, holding one entry per CDR3 protein. Here the sample spans just over 800,000 distinct CDR3 sequences, around 62% being singletons. Trimming shortened V by 2 bases and J by 1 base, and 22 bases separated the two germline ends. The CDR3 spans 18 residues. Germline CDR1 and CDR2: DFQATT and SNEGSKA (reference sequence). This clonotype occurred once. Its antigen is unidentified. Ranging in age from about 6 to 95, the donors were healthy Caucasian individuals from Russia. RNA extraction gave at least 5.5 micrograms of total RNA per sample. Notes on the study in general: Relative to aged donors, long-lived donors carried more naive CD4+ cells and displayed higher diversity.

The material sequenced was blood. This receptor was obtained from a man aged 30 to 45 in good health. This chain joins TRBV20-1 and TRBJ2-3; D is uncertain. As DNA, the CDR3 is TGCAGTGCTAGACCCACCCGGCGGACCGCTAGGGGCACAGATACGCAGTATTTT. As protein: CSARPTRRTARGTDTQYF.